The clone carrying this T cell receptor beta chain appeared a few times. Tagging with unique molecular identifiers was applied to individual cDNA molecules. One entry per CDR3 protein, called by TCRdb with MiXCR from the 5' RACE reads. The sample contains about 77,000 distinct CDR3 sequences, 5% of which appear only once. This entry belongs to a study of early T cells in non-severe SARS-CoV-2 infection. The sequence came from an adult who was a healthcare worker with PCR-confirmed SARS-CoV-2 infection or an uninfected control (not recorded which). The starting material was whole blood, obtained at baseline.

As DNA, the CDR3 is TGTGCCAGCAGCCGACTATTACCGAGCACAGATACGCAGTATTTT. Its translation: CASSRLLPSTDTQYF. The gene calls are TRBV2 and TRBJ2-3; D perhaps matches TRBD2 (5 bases). Trimming removed 6 bases from V and 0 bases from J, with 13 bases in between. This CDR3 contains 15 residues. Germline CDR1 is SNHLY and CDR2 is FYNNEI.